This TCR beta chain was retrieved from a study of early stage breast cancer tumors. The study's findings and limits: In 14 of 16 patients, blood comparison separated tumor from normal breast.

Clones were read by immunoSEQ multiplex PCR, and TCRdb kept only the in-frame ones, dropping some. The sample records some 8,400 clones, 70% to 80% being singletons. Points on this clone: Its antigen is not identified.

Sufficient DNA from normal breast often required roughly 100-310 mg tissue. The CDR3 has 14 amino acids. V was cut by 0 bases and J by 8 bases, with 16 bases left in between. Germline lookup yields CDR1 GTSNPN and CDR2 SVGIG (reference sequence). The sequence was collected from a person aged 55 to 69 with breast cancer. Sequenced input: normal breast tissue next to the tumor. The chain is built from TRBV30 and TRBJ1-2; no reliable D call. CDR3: CAWSVPPTRLGYTF. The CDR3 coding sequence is TGTGCCTGGAGTGTACCCCCGACTCGTTTGGGCTACACCTTC.